The sequence of this T cell receptor (beta chain) was determined in a study of Ad26.COV2.S vaccination and SARS-CoV-2 variants. Repertoires were generated with immunoSEQ multiplex PCR, while TCRdb's copy carries only in-frame clones and drops some. The data show over 100,000 clones, about three quarters seen once. This clone was observed a few times. The antigen remains undetermined. Study-level points and caveats: Comparable non-spike TCR breadth was observed in vaccine and placebo recipients. Reports say spike-specific CD8+ and CD4+ T cell responses covered substantial breadth after vaccination.

The sequence was collected from a human donor who had recovered from COVID-19. The source was peripheral blood, collected after recovery from COVID-19.

Here the CDR3 DNA reads TGTGCCAGCTCTACAGGGGATGGGGCCACCTACGAGCAGTACTTC. Amino acid sequence: CASSTGDGATYEQYF. V usage is TRBV18 and J usage is TRBJ2-7; TRBD1 agrees at 7 bases. Trimming at V came to 6 bases and at J to 2 bases, leaving 10 bases not matched to a gene. Germline V gene sequence: CDR1 KGHSH, CDR2 LQKENI. The CDR3 spans 15 residues. Full variable domain (rest looked up from reference TRBV18 and TRBJ2-7): NAGVMQNPRHLVRRRGQEARLRCSPMKGHSHVYWYRQLPEEGLKFMVYLQKENIIDESGMPKERFSAEFPKEGPSILRIQQVVRGDSAAYFCASSTGDGATYEQYFGPGTRLTVT.